This TCR beta chain was recovered during a study of cytomegalovirus exposure and HLA in healthy donors. CDR3 length equals 14 residues. Germline loops: CDR1 LNHDA, CDR2 SQIVND (reference sequence). The trim removed 5 bases at V and 1 base at J, leaving 3 bases unmatched. TCRdb keeps only in-frame clones here, not all; method: immunoSEQ multiplex PCR. Among 150,000 to 180,000 clones listed, about 86% were seen once. The rearrangement joins TRBV19 to TRBJ2-5, with TRBD1 matching 8 bases. The sample comprised PBMCs. The sequence was collected from a man aged 18 to 29 in good health and CMV-seropositive. In DNA form, the CDR3 reads TGTGCCAGTAGTGAGGGGACAGGCCAAGAGACCCAGTACTTC. It specifies CASSEGTGQETQYF.